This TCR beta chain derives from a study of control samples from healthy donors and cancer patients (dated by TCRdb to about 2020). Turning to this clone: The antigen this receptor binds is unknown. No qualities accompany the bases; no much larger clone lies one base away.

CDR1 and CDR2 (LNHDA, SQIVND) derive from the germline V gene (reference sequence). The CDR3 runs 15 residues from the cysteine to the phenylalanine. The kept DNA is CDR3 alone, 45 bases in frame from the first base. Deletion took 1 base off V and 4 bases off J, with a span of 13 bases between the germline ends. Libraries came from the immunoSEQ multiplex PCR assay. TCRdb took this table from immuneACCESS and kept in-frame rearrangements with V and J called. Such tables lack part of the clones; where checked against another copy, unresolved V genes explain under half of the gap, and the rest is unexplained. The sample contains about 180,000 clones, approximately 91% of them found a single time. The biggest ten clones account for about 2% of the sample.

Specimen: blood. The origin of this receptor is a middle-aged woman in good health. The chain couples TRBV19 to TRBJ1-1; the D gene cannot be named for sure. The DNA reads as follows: TGTGCCAGTAGTATAGGGTTATTAGGTGGCACTGAAGCTTTCTTT. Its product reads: CASSIGLLGGTEAFF.